The 9 T cell receptor beta chains presented below share a single source sample, sequenced in a study of blood T cell repertoires in COVID-19. Data came from immunoSEQ multiplex PCR; TCRdb stores just in-frame clones and leaves some out. The repertoire has around 260,000 clones, 86% of them found once; the top ten carry less than 3%. The sequenced sample consisted of peripheral blood. These receptors all come from a woman aged 30 to 39 with active or convalescent COVID-19.

This chain joins TRBV28 and TRBJ2-7; D possibly corresponds to TRBD1 (6 bases). The germline gives CDR1 MDHEN, CDR2 SYDVKM. With 5 bases removed from V and 4 bases from J, the gap between germline ends came to 18 bases. This CDR3 is built from 15 residues. CDR3 amino acids: CASSLRGLLKYEQYF. CDR3 DNA sequence: TGTGCCAGCAGTCTCAGGGGTCTCCTTAAGTACGAGCAGTACTTC.

The chain couples TRBV2 to TRBJ2-5; perhaps TRBD1 as D (6 bases). Germline CDR1 and CDR2: SNHLY and FYNNEI. This CDR3 region has 14 residues. V gave up 2 bases and J gave up 3 bases, with 10 bases separating them. DNA for the CDR3: TGTGCCAGCAGTGAATGGGGGCTGGAAGAGACCCAGTACTTC. It encodes CASSEWGLEETQYF. Variable domain in full (rest from reference TRBV2 and TRBJ2-5): EPEVTQTPSHQVTQMGQEVILRCVPISNHLYFYWYRQILGQKVEFLVSFYNNEISEKSEIFDDQFSVERPDGSNFTLKIRSTKLEDSAMYFCASSEWGLEETQYFGPGTRLLVL.

The chain has TRBV20-1 and TRBJ1-5; D call uncertain. CDR1 and CDR2 (germline): DFQATT, SNEGSKA (reference sequence). V lost 1 base and J lost 6, with 4 bases in between. The CDR3 runs 11 residues. The CDR3 region is CSARAGQPQHF. As DNA, the CDR3 is TGCAGTGCTAGAGCAGGTCAGCCCCAGCATTTT.

Turning to this clone: One end of the junction is discordant with germline, which a read error may explain. The CDR3 region has the DNA TGTGCCAGCGGTTTGGGGGGTCAGCCCCAGCATTTT. Protein: CASGLGGQPQHF. This rearrangement joins TRBV28 to TRBJ1-5, with D maybe TRBD1 (5 bases). The CDR3 runs to 12 residues. Germline V gene lookup returns CDR1 MDHEN and CDR2 SYDVKM.

The chain employs TRBV3-1 (or the pseudogene TRBV3-2) and TRBJ2-3; 15 nucleotides agree with TRBD2. Unmatched junction bases numbered 12, after V lost 2 bases and J lost 6 bases. Germline CDR1 is LGHDT and CDR2 is YNNKEL (reference sequence). This CDR3 spans 19 amino acids. The CDR3 coding sequence is TGTGCCAGCAGCCAATATGGACTAGCGGGGGGGCGTGGGGCGGATACGCAGTATTTT. Amino acid sequence: CASSQYGLAGGRGADTQYF.

V gene TRBV5-1 combines with J gene TRBJ1-4; 8 bases fit TRBD1. From germline, CDR1 is SGHRS and CDR2 YFSETQ. This CDR3 is 16 amino acids long. V shed 3 bases, J shed 2 bases, and the junction held 6 bases outside the gene matches. The CDR3: CASSSSGGTTNEKLFF. The CDR3 DNA is TGCGCCAGCAGCTCCTCAGGGGGCACGACTAATGAAAAACTGTTTTTT.

This clone has just one count. The genes are TRBV7-9 and TRBJ2-1, with TRBD2 matching over 9 bases. CDR3 length equals 15 residues. Trimming at V came to 5 bases and at J to 5 bases, leaving 7 bases not matched to a gene. Looked up from germline, CDR1 is SEHNR and CDR2 is FQNEAQ (reference sequence). The CDR3 DNA is TGTGCCAGCAGCCCCGGACTAGCGAGGAACAATGAGCAGTTCTTC. This translates into CASSPGLARNNEQFF.

The count of this clone is one. V gene TRBV5-6 combines with J gene TRBJ2-3, with D maybe TRBD2 (6 bases). Trimming pared 3 bases from V and 5 bases from J, leaving 13 bases between. The CDR3 contains 14 residues. Looked up from germline, CDR1 is SGHDT and CDR2 is YYEEEE. CDR3 region: CASSSGLGGDTQYF. CDR3 in DNA: TGTGCCAGCAGCTCGGGCCTGGGGGGAGATACGCAGTATTTT. The full variable domain, rest sourced from reference TRBV5-6 and TRBJ2-3, is DAGVTQSPTHLIKTRGQQVTLRCSPKSGHDTVSWYQQALGQGPQFIFQYYEEEERQRGNFPDRFSGHQFPNYSSELNVNALLLGDSALYLCASSSGLGGDTQYFGPGTRLTVL.

The CDR3 region is CASRGGPRQGNQPQHF. The CDR3 DNA follows: TGTGCCAGCAGGGGTGGGCCCCGACAGGGGAATCAGCCCCAGCATTTT. The genes are TRBV27 and TRBJ1-5; 8 nucleotides agree with TRBD1. The CDR3 runs 16 residues. Germline V gene sequence: CDR1 MNHEY, CDR2 SMNVEV (reference sequence). V lost 6 bases, J lost 4 bases, and 11 bases stayed unmatched.